The 7 T cell receptor beta chains below were found in one sample sequenced in a study of CD8 T cells in ankylosing spondylitis. Each CDR3 protein gets one entry after TCRdb re-called the 5' RACE reads with MiXCR. The table records around 280,000 distinct CDR3 sequences, 20% of them present only once. The sample consisted of blood, either unsorted or a sorted T cell fraction (not recorded which). The receptors were sampled from a male donor with ankylosing spondylitis or in good health (not recorded which).

This clonotype has more than one count but fewer than ten. The V and J genes are TRBV5-1 and TRBJ2-1; 11 positions match TRBD2. The J segment lost 9 bases and the V segment lost 4 bases, leaving 12 bases of the junction unmatched. In germline, CDR1 is SGHRS, CDR2 YFSETQ. CDR3 size: 16 residues. Here the CDR3 DNA reads TGCGCCAGCAGCCAACTACTAGCGGGAGTTTCGGGTGAGCAGTTCTTC. It encodes CASSQLLAGVSGEQFF.

This clonotype was observed at least ten times. The chain couples TRBV20-1 to TRBJ1-1; D remains unclear. The CDR3 sequence is 17 residues long. V was clipped by 4 bases and J by 5 bases, with 26 bases between them. Germline lookup yields CDR1 DFQATT and CDR2 SNEGSKA (reference sequence). As DNA, the CDR3 is TGCAGTGCTAAGTACGGACGGAACCTCGGGCGAGGGACTGAAGCTTTCTTT. It specifies CSAKYGRNLGRGTEAFF.

The V call is TRBV27, the J call TRBJ1-5, with D maybe TRBD1 (5 bases). Germline V gene data show CDR1 as MNHEY and CDR2 as SMNVEV (reference sequence). V gave up 4 bases and J gave up 11 bases, with 12 bases separating them. CDR3 size: 12 residues. CDR3 nucleotides: TGTGCCAGCAGTTACTCTGGGGGTGCCCAGCATTTT. This encodes CASSYSGGAQHF.

This sequence joins TRBV29-1 and TRBJ1-4; TRBD1 matches 9 bases. The V gene end was trimmed by 5 bases and the J gene end by 8 bases; junction bases not matched to a gene: 3. Germline CDR1 SQVTM, CDR2 ANQGSEA. This CDR3 region has 12 residues. This chain's CDR3 is CSVWTGEEKLFF. The CDR3 DNA reads TGCAGCGTTTGGACAGGGGAGGAAAAACTGTTTTTT.

This clonotype was picked up many times. The chain combines TRBV24-1 with TRBJ1-5; D not certain. Germline CDR1 is KGHDR and CDR2 is SFDVKD. V lost 2 bases and J 0 bases, leaving 1 base between the germline ends. The CDR3 has 13 amino acids. DNA for the CDR3: TGTGCCACCAGTGATTATAGCAATCAGCCCCAGCATTTT. Amino acids: CATSDYSNQPQHF.

This clonotype was observed a few times. The J gene is TRBJ2-7, the V gene TRBV28; 10 bases align to TRBD1. This CDR3 region has 15 residues. Trimming removed 6 bases from V and 1 base from J; junction bases left unmatched: 6. The germline CDR1 and CDR2 sequences are MDHEN and SYDVKM. CDR3 nucleotide sequence: TGTGCCAGCAGCACAGGACAGGGGGGTTCCTACGAGCAGTACGTC. Translated: CASSTGQGGSYEQYV.

This chain uses TRBV29-1 with TRBJ2-4; D call uncertain. Germline V gives CDR1 SQVTM, CDR2 ANQGSEA. The CDR3 is made up of 13 amino acids. Trimming removed 3 bases at V and 2 bases at J, with 8 bases between. The CDR3 loop reads CSVEAATKNIQYF. In DNA form, the CDR3 reads TGCAGCGTTGAGGCGGCTACCAAAAACATTCAGTACTTC.